The 15 T cell receptor beta chains below come from one sample, sequenced in a study of quantifying T cell responses using KT2 cells. Whole-study context: RNA was reverse transcribed with TCR alpha and beta constant-region primers.

The cDNA 3' end received a ligated oligonucleotide with a UMI. The first PCR ran 3 to 5 cycles with an equimolar RC1.1 and RC1.2 beta primer mix. One entry per CDR3 protein, called by TCRdb with MiXCR from the UMI-ligation and nested PCR reads. The table records roughly 51,000 distinct CDR3 sequences, 10% to 15% of them present only once. Sequenced: PBMCs spiked with cells of the T cell clone KT2. The source is a human donor.

The DNA of the CDR3 is TGTGCCAGCAGTGAGGGGGGGCAGCAGTATTTT. Encoded protein: CASSEGGQQYF. The chain carries TRBV6-1 and TRBJ2-3; D might be TRBD2 (7 bases). The CDR3 is 11 amino acids. Germline CDR1 is MNHNS and CDR2 is SASEGT. Between the trimmed V and J ends, which lost 3 bases and 11 bases, there was a span of 9 bases.

This clonotype appeared many times. The rearrangement links TRBV29-1 to TRBJ1-4; 7 bases line up with TRBD1. CDR3 length: 14 amino acids. Germline assignment: CDR1 SQVTM and CDR2 ANQGSEA. V shed 7 bases, J shed 3 bases, and the junction held 8 bases outside the gene matches. The CDR3 protein is CSALRQGPNEKLFF. CDR3 coding DNA: TGCAGCGCCCTACGACAGGGACCTAATGAAAAACTGTTTTTT.

In this sample, this clonotype turned up a few times. This sequence joins TRBV7-9 and TRBJ1-6, with 9 bases that match TRBD1. The CDR3 sequence is 15 residues long. J gave up 10 bases and V 4 bases, and 8 bases lay outside the gene matches. The V gene's germline CDR1 is SEHNR and CDR2 FQNEAQ (reference sequence). CDR3 region: CASSSTGTGISPLHF. The CDR3, as DNA: TGTGCCAGCAGCTCTACCGGGACAGGGATCTCACCCCTCCACTTT.

This clonotype has ten or more counts. The CDR3 DNA sequence: TGTGCCAGCAGTAACGGGGTCCGGGGCGGCTACACCTTC. It encodes CASSNGVRGGYTF. This sequence joins TRBV6-5 and TRBJ1-2; a weak D match, TRBD1 (5 bases). The CDR3 is 13 residues long. Trimming took off 5 bases at V and 8 bases at J, with 15 bases between the two ends. Germline V gene sequence: CDR1 MNHEY, CDR2 SVGAGI.

This clonotype was detected many times. This chain's CDR3 is CASREPSSGRGETQYF. DNA for the CDR3: TGTGCCAGCAGGGAACCCTCTAGCGGGAGGGGCGAGACCCAGTACTTC. The chain couples TRBV2 to TRBJ2-5; 12 bases map to TRBD2. CDR1 and CDR2 (germline): SNHLY, FYNNEI. Trimming cost V 6 bases and J 5 bases; bases outside gene matches: 10. The CDR3 covers 16 residues.

Only a few counts were recorded for this clonotype. The DNA for the CDR3 is TGCGCCAGCAGCCCACTCCGCGGAGGCGGCTCTGGGGCCAACGTCCTGACTTTC. Translation: CASSPLRGGGSGANVLTF. The chain links TRBV4-1 to TRBJ2-6; possible D gene TRBD2, 5 bases. From germline, CDR1 is MGHRA and CDR2 YSYEKL. V dropped 4 bases and J dropped 0 bases, with 16 bases sitting between them. The CDR3 is made up of 18 amino acids.

The sample holds many counts of this clonotype. The V gene is TRBV14, the J gene TRBJ2-1, with 11 bases aligning to TRBD2. Per the germline V gene, CDR1 is SGHDN and CDR2 is FVKESK. V dropped 4 bases and J dropped 10; count of bases not matched to a gene: 6. This CDR3 region has 14 residues. CDR3 nucleotide sequence: TGTGCCAGCAGCCTGATAGCGGGAGGGCCGGAGCAGTTCTTC. It codes for CASSLIAGGPEQFF.

Remarks on this clonotype: Since a much larger clone is just one base distant, this may be a read error. The rearrangement links TRBV28 to TRBJ2-5; a weak D match, TRBD2 (5 bases). Germline assignment: CDR1 MDHEN and CDR2 SYDVKM. The CDR3 runs to 14 residues. The ends were cut back, 8 bases at V and 2 bases at J, with 15 bases in the middle. In nucleotides, the CDR3 is TGTGCCAGCGGTCGCGGAGGATTTCAAGAGACCCAGTACTTC. This codes for CASGRGGFQETQYF.

The V and J genes are TRBV25-1 and TRBJ1-5, with 7 bases matching TRBD1. This CDR3 contains 14 residues. Trimming at V came to 1 base and at J to 6 bases, leaving 3 bases not matched to a gene. The germline V gene has CDR1 MGHDK and CDR2 SYGVNS. CDR3 amino acids: CASSELRDSQPQHF. CDR3 nucleotide sequence: TGTGCCAGCAGTGAATTGAGGGACAGTCAGCCCCAGCATTTT.

This clonotype was detected ten times or more. The rearrangement uses TRBV7-2 and TRBJ1-1; D gene uncertain. Germline assignment: CDR1 SGHTA and CDR2 FQGNSA. With 0 bases removed from V and 7 bases from J, the gap between germline ends came to 12 bases. CDR3 length equals 14 residues. This CDR3 is CASSLAPGRSEAFF. The CDR3 DNA reads TGTGCCAGCAGCTTAGCGCCGGGCCGCAGTGAAGCTTTCTTT. The whole variable domain, remainder taken from reference TRBV7-2 and TRBJ1-1, is GAGVSQSPSNKVTEKGKDVELRCDPISGHTALYWYRQSLGQGLEFLIYFQGNSAPDKSGLPSDRFSAERTGGSVSTLTIQRTQQEDSAVYLCASSLAPGRSEAFFGQGTRLTVV.

V and J are TRBV11-2 and TRBJ1-1, with D unclear. The V end lost 5 bases, the J end lost 5 bases, and 12 bases lay between the germline ends. Germline V gene lookup returns CDR1 SGHAT and CDR2 FQNNGV. The CDR3 loop spans 13 amino acids. This chain's CDR3 is CASSKYATTEAFF. The CDR3 DNA reads as TGTGCCAGCAGCAAATACGCCACGACTGAAGCTTTCTTT.

The V call is TRBV9, the J call TRBJ1-6; D gene ambiguous. The CDR3 is made up of 17 amino acids. V shed 0 bases and J shed 0 bases, with 10 bases lying between them. The germline V gene encodes CDR1 SGDLS and CDR2 YYNGEE. CDR3 DNA sequence: TGTGCCAGCAGCGTAGCCCCCAGGAGCTCCTATAATTCACCCCTCCACTTT. Translated, it gives CASSVAPRSSYNSPLHF.

This clonotype showed up just a few times. The rearrangement joins TRBV7-9 to TRBJ1-5; weak D call: TRBD1 (6 bases). The CDR3 spans 15 residues. V was trimmed by 2 bases and J by 3 bases, leaving 11 bases between them. Germline CDR1 SEHNR, CDR2 FQNEAQ (reference sequence). The CDR3 bases are TGTGCCAGCAGCTTACAGGGGCAGGTCAATCAGCCCCAGCATTTT. This sequence encodes CASSLQGQVNQPQHF. The variable domain in full, completed from reference TRBV7-9 and TRBJ1-5, reads DTGVSQNPRHKITKRGQNVTFRCDPISEHNRLYWYRQTLGQGPEFLTYFQNEAQLEKSRLLSDRFSAERPKGSFSTLEIQRTEQGDSAMYLCASSLQGQVNQPQHFGDGTRLSIL.

This sequence joins TRBV18 and TRBJ2-4; TRBD2 agrees at 12 bases. There are 17 residues in the CDR3. Germline CDR1 is KGHSH and CDR2 is LQKENI. Unmatched junction bases numbered 11, after V lost 3 bases and J lost 8 bases. The CDR3, as DNA: TGTGCCAGCTCACCCATACTAGCGGGAGGCCGAAGGGACATTCAGTACTTC. This sequence encodes CASSPILAGGRRDIQYF.

J is TRBJ1-5 and V is TRBV20-1; D gene uncertain. Per germline, CDR1 DFQATT and CDR2 SNEGSKA (reference sequence). Deletions cut 3 bases from V and 3 bases from J, with 9 bases between. CDR3 length: 13 amino acids. The CDR3 bases are TGCAGTGCTAGGGGTGGACCCAATCAGCCCCAGCATTTT. Amino acid sequence: CSARGGPNQPQHF.